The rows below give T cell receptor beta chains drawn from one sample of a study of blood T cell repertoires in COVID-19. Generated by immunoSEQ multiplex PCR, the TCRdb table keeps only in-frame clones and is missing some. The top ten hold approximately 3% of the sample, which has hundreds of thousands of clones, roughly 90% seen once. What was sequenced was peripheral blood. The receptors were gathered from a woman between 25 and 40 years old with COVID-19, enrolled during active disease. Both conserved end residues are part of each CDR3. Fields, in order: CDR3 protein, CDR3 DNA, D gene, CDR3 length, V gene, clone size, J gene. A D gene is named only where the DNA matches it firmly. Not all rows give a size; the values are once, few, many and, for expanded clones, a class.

CASGFGLALMGGELFF	TGTGCTAGTGGTTTTGGACTAGCACTTATGGGCGGGGAGCTGTTTTTT	TRBD2	16	TRBV12-5	NA	TRBJ2-2
CASRTPSKSSGNTIYF	TGTGCCAGCAGGACACCTTCCAAGAGCTCTGGAAACACCATATATTTT	NA	16	TRBV28	NA	TRBJ1-3
CASSQHSGPRNYEQYF	TGTGCCAGCAGCCAACATAGCGGGCCGAGGAATTACGAGCAGTACTTC	TRBD2	16	TRBV3-1/TRBV3-2	once	TRBJ2-7
CASSQDLADRINEKLFF	TGCGCCAGCAGCCAAGATCTGGCGGACAGAATTAATGAAAAACTGTTTTTT	NA	17	TRBV4-3	NA	TRBJ1-4
CASSPGQGWETGELFF	TGCGCCAGCAGCCCGGGACAGGGTTGGGAGACCGGGGAGCTGTTTTTT	TRBD1	16	TRBV5-1	few	TRBJ2-2
CASGTGDSGNQPQHF	TGTGCTAGTGGTACAGGGGATTCGGGCAATCAGCCCCAGCATTTT	TRBD1	15	TRBV12-5	NA	TRBJ1-5
CASSWDYDEQFF	TGCGCCAGCAGCTGGGACTACGATGAGCAGTTCTTC	TRBD2	12	TRBV5-1	NA	TRBJ2-1
CATQPGAGGANVLTF	TGTGCCACCCAACCTGGGGCCGGTGGGGCCAACGTCCTGACTTTC	NA	15	TRBV19	NA	TRBJ2-6
CASTDTADEQFF	TGTGCCAGCACCGACACCGCCGATGAGCAGTTCTTC	NA	12	TRBV12-3/TRBV12-4	NA	TRBJ2-1
CASKSGTEKEKLFF	TGTGCCAGCAAATCCGGGACAGAGAAAGAAAAACTGTTTTTT	TRBD1	14	TRBV6-6	NA	TRBJ1-4
CASTKRLTGAYEQYF	TGTGCCAGTACCAAGAGATTGACAGGGGCCTACGAGCAGTACTTC	TRBD1	15	TRBV19	NA	TRBJ2-7
CAWGRGVGNTEAFF	TGTGCCTGGGGGCGCGGGGTAGGGAACACTGAAGCTTTCTTT	NA	14	TRBV30	NA	TRBJ1-1
CASSLPGGRGDEQFF	TGTGCCAGCAGCCTACCGGGAGGCCGGGGGGATGAGCAGTTCTTC	TRBD2	15	TRBV7-2	few	TRBJ2-1
CASRANDSPLHF	TGTGCCAGCAGAGCCAATGATTCACCCCTCCACTTT	NA	12	TRBV2	NA	TRBJ1-6
CASSQGAQGNTIYF	TGCGCCAGCAGTCAGGGGGCGCAGGGAAACACCATATATTTT	TRBD1	14	TRBV10-2	NA	TRBJ1-3
CAWTHRDSSYGYTF	TGTGCCTGGACTCACCGGGACAGTTCTTATGGCTACACCTTC	TRBD1	14	TRBV30	NA	TRBJ1-2
CASSQPSGGVYNEQFF	TGTGCCAGTAGCCAACCAAGCGGGGGGGTATACAATGAGCAGTTCTTC	TRBD2	16	TRBV19	NA	TRBJ2-1
CASSQDGPAGANVLTF	TGCGCCAGCAGCCAAGATGGGCCAGCCGGGGCCAACGTCCTGACTTTC	NA	16	TRBV4-3	NA	TRBJ2-6
CASTLAGSTDTQYF	TGCGCCAGCACCCTAGCGGGGAGCACAGATACGCAGTATTTT	TRBD2	14	TRBV5-1	NA	TRBJ2-3
CASSEGDRLYEQYF	TGCGCCAGCAGTGAGGGGGACAGGTTATACGAGCAGTACTTC	TRBD1	14	TRBV10-1	few	TRBJ2-7
CASSYSEQGGPGELFF	TGTGCCAGCAGTTACTCCGAACAGGGAGGGCCCGGGGAGCTGTTTTTT	NA	16	TRBV6-2/TRBV6-3	NA	TRBJ2-2
CASSARKGGGTGELFF	TGTGCCAGCAGTGCGCGTAAAGGGGGCGGCACCGGGGAGCTGTTTTTT	TRBD1	16	TRBV6-1	NA	TRBJ2-2